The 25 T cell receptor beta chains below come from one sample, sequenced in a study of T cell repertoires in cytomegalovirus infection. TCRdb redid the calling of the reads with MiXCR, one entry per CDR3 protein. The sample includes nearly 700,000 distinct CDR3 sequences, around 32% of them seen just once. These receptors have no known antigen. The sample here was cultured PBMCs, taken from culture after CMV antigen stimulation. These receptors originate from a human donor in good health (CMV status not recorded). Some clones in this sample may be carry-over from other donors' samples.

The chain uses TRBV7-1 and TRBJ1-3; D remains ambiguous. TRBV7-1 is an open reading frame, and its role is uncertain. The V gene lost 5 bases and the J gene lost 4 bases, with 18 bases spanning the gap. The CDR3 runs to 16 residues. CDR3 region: CASSILPDTPGNTIYF. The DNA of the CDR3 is TGTGCCAGCAGCATCCTGCCCGACACTCCAGGAAACACCATATATTTT.

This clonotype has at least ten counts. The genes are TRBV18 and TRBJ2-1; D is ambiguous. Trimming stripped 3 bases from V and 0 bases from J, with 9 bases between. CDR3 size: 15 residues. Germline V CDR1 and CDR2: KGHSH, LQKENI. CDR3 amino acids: CASSPGLSSYNEQFF. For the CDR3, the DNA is TGTGCCAGCTCACCCGGTTTAAGCTCCTACAATGAGCAGTTCTTC.

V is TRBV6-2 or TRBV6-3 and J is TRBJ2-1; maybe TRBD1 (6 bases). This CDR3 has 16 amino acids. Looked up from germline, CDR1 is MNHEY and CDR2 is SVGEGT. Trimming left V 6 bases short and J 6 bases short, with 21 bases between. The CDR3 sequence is CASSRQGLRSRNEQFF. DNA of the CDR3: TGTGCCAGCAGCCGTCAGGGGTTGCGTTCTCGCAATGAGCAGTTCTTC.

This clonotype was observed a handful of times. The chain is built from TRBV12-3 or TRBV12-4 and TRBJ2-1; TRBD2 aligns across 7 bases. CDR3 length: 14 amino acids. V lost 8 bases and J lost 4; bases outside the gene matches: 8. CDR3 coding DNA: TGTGCCAGCCAAGGGACTAAATTTTACAATGAGCAGTTCTTC. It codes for CASQGTKFYNEQFF.

CDR3 residues: CSARDSAQSTDTQYF. The CDR3 DNA is TGCAGTGCTAGAGATTCAGCGCAGAGCACAGATACGCAGTATTTT. The V call is TRBV20-1, the J call TRBJ2-3; D remains ambiguous. The CDR3 runs 15 residues. Germline CDR1 DFQATT, CDR2 SNEGSKA (reference sequence). Between the trimmed V and J ends, which lost 0 bases and 0 bases, there was a span of 10 bases.

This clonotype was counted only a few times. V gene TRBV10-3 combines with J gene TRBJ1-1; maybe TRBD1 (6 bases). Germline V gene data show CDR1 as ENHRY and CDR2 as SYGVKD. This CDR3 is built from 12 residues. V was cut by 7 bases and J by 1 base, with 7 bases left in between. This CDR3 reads CAIMGQNTEAFF. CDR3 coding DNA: TGTGCCATCATGGGACAGAACACTGAAGCTTTCTTT.

The CDR3 spells CASRTGKNTEAFF. The CDR3 DNA reads TGTGCCAGCAGGACAGGTAAGAACACTGAAGCTTTCTTT. The rearrangement uses TRBV7-9 and TRBJ1-1; D is possibly TRBD1 (6 bases). The CDR3 consists of 13 residues. V was cut by 6 bases and J by 1 base, with 9 bases left in between. In germline, CDR1 is SEHNR, CDR2 FQNEAQ (reference sequence).

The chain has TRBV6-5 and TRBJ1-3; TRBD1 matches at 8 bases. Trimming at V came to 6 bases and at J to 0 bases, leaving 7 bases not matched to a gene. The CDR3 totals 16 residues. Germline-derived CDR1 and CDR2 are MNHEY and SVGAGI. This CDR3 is CASSRGQGSSGNTIYF. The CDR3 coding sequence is TGTGCCAGCAGCCGCGGACAGGGAAGCTCTGGAAACACCATATATTTT.

CDR3 nucleotides: TGTGCCAGCAGCCCTCTGTACTCCTACGAGCAGTACTTC. This gives the protein CASSPLYSYEQYF. The V and J genes are TRBV7-9 and TRBJ2-7; D unclear. Germline CDR1 reads SEHNR; CDR2 reads FQNEAQ (reference sequence). V was trimmed by 5 bases and J by 0 bases, leaving 8 bases between them. The CDR3 runs to 13 residues. Full variable domain (missing parts from reference TRBV7-9 and TRBJ2-7): DTGVSQNPRHKITKRGQNVTFRCDPISEHNRLYWYRQTLGQGPEFLTYFQNEAQLEKSRLLSDRFSAERPKGSFSTLEIQRTEQGDSAMYLCASSPLYSYEQYFGPGTRLTVT.

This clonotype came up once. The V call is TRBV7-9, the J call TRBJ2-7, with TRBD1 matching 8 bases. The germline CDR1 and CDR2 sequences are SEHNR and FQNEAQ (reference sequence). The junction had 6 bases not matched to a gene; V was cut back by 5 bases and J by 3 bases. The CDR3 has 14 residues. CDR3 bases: TGTGCCAGCAGCCCGGGACAGGCCTACTACGAGCAGTACTTC. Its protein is CASSPGQAYYEQYF.

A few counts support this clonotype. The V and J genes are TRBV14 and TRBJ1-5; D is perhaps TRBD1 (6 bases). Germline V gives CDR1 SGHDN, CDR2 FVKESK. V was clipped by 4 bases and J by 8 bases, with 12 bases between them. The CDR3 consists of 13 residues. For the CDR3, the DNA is TGTGCCAGCAGCCGTGGACAGTGGGAGCCCCAGCATTTT. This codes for CASSRGQWEPQHF.

The CDR3 DNA follows: TGTGCTAGTGGTCCACTCGGGGGAGGCAATGAGCAGTTCTTC. Translated, it gives CASGPLGGGNEQFF. V and J are TRBV12-5 and TRBJ2-1, with D perhaps matching TRBD2 (6 bases). In germline, CDR1 is LGHNT, CDR2 FRNRAP. Trimming shortened V by 5 bases and J by 6 bases, and 14 bases separated the two germline ends. CDR3 length equals 14 residues.

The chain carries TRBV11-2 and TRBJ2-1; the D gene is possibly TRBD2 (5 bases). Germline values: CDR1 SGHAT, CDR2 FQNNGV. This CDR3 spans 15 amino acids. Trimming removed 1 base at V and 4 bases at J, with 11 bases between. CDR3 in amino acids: CASSLGLKRYNEQFF. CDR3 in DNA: TGTGCCAGCAGCTTAGGGTTGAAGCGGTACAATGAGCAGTTCTTC.

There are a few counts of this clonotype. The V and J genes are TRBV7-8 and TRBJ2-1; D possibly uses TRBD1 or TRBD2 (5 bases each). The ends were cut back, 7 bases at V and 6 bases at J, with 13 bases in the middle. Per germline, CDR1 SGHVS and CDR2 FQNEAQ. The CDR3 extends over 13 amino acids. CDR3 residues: CASISGTLNEQFF. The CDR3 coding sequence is TGTGCCAGCATTTCCGGGACCCTCAATGAGCAGTTCTTC.

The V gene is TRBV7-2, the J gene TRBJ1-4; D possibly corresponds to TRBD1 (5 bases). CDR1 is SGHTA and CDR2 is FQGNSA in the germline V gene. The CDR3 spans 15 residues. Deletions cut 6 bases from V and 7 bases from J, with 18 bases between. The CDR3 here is CASREGLRPLEKLFF. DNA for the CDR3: TGTGCCAGCAGGGAGGGGTTACGGCCTCTTGAAAAACTGTTTTTT. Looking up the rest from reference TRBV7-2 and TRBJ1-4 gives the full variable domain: GAGVSQSPSNKVTEKGKDVELRCDPISGHTALYWYRQSLGQGLEFLIYFQGNSAPDKSGLPSDRFSAERTGGSVSTLTIQRTQQEDSAVYLCASREGLRPLEKLFFGSGTQLSVL.

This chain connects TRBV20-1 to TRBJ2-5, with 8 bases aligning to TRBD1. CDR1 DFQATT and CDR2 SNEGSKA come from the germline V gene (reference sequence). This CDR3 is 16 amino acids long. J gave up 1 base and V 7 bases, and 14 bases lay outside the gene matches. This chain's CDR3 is CSVPGTGTIRQETQYF. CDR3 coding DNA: TGCAGTGTTCCCGGGACAGGTACCATTCGCCAAGAGACCCAGTACTTC.

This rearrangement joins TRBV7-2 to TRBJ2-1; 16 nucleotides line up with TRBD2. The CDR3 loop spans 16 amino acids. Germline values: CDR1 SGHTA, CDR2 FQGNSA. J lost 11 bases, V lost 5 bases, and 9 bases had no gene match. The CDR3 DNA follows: TGTGCCAGCAGCGCCGGGACTAGCGGGGGGGTCGTAAAGCAGTTCTTC. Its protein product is CASSAGTSGGVVKQFF.

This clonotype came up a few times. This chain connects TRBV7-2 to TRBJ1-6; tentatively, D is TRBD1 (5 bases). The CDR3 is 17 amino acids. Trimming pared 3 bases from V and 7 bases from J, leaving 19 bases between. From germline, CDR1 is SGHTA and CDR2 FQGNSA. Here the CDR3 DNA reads TGTGCCAGCAGCTTTTTGTCCGGGACTAGGTTCAATTCACCCCTCCACTTT. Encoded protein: CASSFLSGTRFNSPLHF.

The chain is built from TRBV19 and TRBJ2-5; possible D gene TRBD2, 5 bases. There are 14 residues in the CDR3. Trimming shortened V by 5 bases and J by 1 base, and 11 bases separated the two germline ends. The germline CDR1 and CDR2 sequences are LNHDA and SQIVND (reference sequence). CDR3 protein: CASSGGSTQETQYF. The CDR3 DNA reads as TGTGCCAGTAGTGGAGGCTCGACCCAAGAGACCCAGTACTTC.

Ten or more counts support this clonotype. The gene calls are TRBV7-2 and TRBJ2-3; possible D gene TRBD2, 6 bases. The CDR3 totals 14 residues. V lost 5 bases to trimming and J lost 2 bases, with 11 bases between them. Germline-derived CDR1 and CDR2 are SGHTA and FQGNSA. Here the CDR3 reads CASSMLAFTDTQYF. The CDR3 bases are TGTGCCAGCAGCATGCTAGCGTTCACAGATACGCAGTATTTT. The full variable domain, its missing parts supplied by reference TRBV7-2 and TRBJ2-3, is GAGVSQSPSNKVTEKGKDVELRCDPISGHTALYWYRQSLGQGLEFLIYFQGNSAPDKSGLPSDRFSAERTGGSVSTLTIQRTQQEDSAVYLCASSMLAFTDTQYFGPGTRLTVL.

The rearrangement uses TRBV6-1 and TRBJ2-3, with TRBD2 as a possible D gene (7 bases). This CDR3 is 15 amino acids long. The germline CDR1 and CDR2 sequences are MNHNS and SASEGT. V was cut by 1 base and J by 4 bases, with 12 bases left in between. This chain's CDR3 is CASSEDGGLADTQYF. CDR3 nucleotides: TGTGCCAGCAGTGAAGACGGGGGGCTTGCAGATACGCAGTATTTT.

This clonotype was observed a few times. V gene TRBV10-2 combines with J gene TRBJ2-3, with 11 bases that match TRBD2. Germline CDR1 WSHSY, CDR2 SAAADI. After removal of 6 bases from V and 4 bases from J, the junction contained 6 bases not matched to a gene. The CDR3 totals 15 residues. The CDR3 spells CASRMTSGNADTQYF. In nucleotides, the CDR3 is TGCGCCAGCAGGATGACTAGCGGGAATGCAGATACGCAGTATTTT.

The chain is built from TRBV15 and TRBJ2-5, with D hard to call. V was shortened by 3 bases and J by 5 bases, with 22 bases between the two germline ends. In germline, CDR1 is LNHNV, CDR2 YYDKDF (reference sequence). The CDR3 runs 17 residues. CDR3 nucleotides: TGTGCCACCAGCAGCCTGACAAGTTTCCTGCCGGGCGAGACCCAGTACTTC. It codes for CATSSLTSFLPGETQYF.

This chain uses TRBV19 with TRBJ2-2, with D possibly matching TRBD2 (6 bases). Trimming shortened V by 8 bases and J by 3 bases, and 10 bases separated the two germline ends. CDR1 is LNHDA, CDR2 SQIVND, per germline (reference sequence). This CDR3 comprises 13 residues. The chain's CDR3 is CASGGWDTGELFF. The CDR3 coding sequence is TGTGCCAGTGGAGGGTGGGACACCGGGGAGCTGTTTTTT.

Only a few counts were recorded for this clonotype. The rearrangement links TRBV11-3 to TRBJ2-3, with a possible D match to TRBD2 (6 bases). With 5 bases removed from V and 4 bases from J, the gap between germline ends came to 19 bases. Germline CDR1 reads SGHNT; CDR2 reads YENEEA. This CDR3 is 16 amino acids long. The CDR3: CASSPLAGPDSDTQYF. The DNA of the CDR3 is TGTGCCAGCAGCCCGTTGGCGGGGCCTGATTCAGATACGCAGTATTTT.